Given below is one T cell receptor (beta chain) in context. What it recognizes is unknown. Generated by immunoSEQ multiplex PCR, the TCRdb table keeps only in-frame clones and is missing some. The sample shows about 41,000 clones, approximately 96% of them seen only once. This sample was included in a study of graft-versus-host responses after intestinal transplantation. Background on the study: In this cohort, recipients had multivisceral, liver-intestinal, or isolated intestinal transplants.

V was cut by 5 bases and J by 4 bases, with 8 bases left in between. This CDR3 is 13 amino acids long. Germline assignment: CDR1 MNHEY and CDR2 SVGAGI. Findings and limits, study-wide: Recipient marrow harbored GvH clones, some of which surfaced first in ileum or blood. Early declines in HvG clones that occurred post-transplant were associated with peak circulating GvH clone levels. Some patients had graft-donor T cell macrochimerism. In their allografts, the ratios of graft-versus-host to host-versus-graft T cell clones were high.

The sample here was unstimulated CD8+ T cells sorted from spleen or lymph node cells, taken before transplant. The TCR sequence derives from a human donor who was the organ donor for an intestinal transplant. The genes are TRBV6-5 and TRBJ1-4, with D unclear. The CDR3 sequence is CASSEIGNEKLFF. The DNA for the CDR3 is TGTGCCAGCAGTGAAATCGGTAATGAAAAACTGTTTTTT.